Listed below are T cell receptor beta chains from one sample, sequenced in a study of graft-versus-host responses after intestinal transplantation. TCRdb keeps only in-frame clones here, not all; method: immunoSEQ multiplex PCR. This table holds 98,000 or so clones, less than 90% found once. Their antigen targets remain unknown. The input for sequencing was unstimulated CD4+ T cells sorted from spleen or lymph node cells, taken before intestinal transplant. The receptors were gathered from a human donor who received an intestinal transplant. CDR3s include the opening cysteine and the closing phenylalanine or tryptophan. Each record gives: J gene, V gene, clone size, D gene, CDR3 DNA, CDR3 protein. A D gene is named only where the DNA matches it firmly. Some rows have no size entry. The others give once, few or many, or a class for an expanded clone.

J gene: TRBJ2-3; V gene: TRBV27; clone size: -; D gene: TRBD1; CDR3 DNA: TGTGCCAGCTCGCGGGACAGGGGAGCAGATACGCAGTATTTT; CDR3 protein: CASSRDRGADTQYF
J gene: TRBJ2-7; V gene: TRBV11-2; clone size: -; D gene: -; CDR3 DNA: TGTGCCAGCAGCTTAGATCGACAGCCCACCTACGAGCAGTACTTC; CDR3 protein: CASSLDRQPTYEQYF
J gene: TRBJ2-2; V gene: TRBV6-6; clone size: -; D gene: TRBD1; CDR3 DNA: TGTGCCAGCAGGGCGACCGAGGGGGCCGGCGGGGAGCTGTTTTTT; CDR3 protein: CASRATEGAGGELFF
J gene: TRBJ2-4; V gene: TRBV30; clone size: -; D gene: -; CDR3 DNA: TGTGCCCTAGGTGGAGGGGGGAGTGACATTCAGTACTTC; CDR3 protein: CALGGGGSDIQYF
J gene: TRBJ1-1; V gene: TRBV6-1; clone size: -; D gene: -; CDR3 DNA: TGTGCCAGCAGTTTCCCCGGGGGAGCGGAAGCTTTCTTT; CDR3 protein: CASSFPGGAEAFF
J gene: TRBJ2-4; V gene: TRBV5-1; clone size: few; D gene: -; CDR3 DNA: TGCGCCTGCAGCTTGGGGGAGACGGGGGTTCAGTACTTC; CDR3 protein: CACSLGETGVQYF
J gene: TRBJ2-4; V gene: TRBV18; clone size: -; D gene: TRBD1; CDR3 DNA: TGTGCCAGCTCACCACCGGGACAGAGTAAAAACATTCAGTACTTC; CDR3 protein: CASSPPGQSKNIQYF
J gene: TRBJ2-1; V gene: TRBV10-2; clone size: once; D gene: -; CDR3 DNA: TGCGCCAGCAGCCCAACCTCCATGGGAGGTGCGAATGAGCAGTTCTTC; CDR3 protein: CASSPTSMGGANEQFF
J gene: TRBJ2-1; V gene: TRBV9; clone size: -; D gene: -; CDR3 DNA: TGTGCCAGCAGCGTTGGAGGGTCTTTGGATGAGCAGTTCTTC; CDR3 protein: CASSVGGSLDEQFF
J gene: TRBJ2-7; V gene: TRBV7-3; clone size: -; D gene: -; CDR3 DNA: TGTGCCAGCAGCTTAAGTGCAGGGGAGAGCTACGAGCAGTACTTC; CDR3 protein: CASSLSAGESYEQYF
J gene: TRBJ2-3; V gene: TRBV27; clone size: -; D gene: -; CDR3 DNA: TGTGCCAGCAGTTTGTTTCGCTCTGATACGCAGTATTTT; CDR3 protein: CASSLFRSDTQYF
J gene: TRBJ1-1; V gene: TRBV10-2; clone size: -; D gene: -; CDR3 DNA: TGCGCCAGCACCGGCGGCACAGGGAGGTCGACTGAAGCTTTCTTT; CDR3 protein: CASTGGTGRSTEAFF
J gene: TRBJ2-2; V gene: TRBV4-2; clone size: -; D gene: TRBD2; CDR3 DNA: TGTGCCAGCAGCCAAGTTTCTGGCGGGAGCACCGGGGAGCTGTTTTTT; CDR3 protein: CASSQVSGGSTGELFF
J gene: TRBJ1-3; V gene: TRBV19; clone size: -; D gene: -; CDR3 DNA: TGTGCCAGTAGCCTCTCAGGGATGCGAAACACCATATATTTT; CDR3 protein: CASSLSGMRNTIYF
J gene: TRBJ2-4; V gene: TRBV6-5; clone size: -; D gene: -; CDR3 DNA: TGTGCCAGCAGTCCCGGGACTCAACGGAACATTCAGTACTTC; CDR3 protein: CASSPGTQRNIQYF
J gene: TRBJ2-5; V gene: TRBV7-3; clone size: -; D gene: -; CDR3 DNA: TGTGCCAGCAGCTTCGGGGCTGGACAGACCCAGTACTTC; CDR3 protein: CASSFGAGQTQYF
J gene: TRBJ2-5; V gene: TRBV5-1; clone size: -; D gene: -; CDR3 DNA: TGCGCCAGCACCTGGGGGTCTTCCGGGAATACAGAGACCCAGTACTTC; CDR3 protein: CASTWGSSGNTETQYF
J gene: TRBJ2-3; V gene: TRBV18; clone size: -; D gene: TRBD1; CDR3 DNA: TGTGCCAGCTCACCAAGGGCGGGACAGGGCACAGATACGCAGTATTTT; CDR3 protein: CASSPRAGQGTDTQYF
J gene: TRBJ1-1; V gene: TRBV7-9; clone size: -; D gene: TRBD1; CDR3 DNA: TGTGCCAGCAGCAAAAGAACAGGGGGCACTGAAGCTTTCTTT; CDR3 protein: CASSKRTGGTEAFF
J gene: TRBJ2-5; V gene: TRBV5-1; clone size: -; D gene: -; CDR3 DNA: TGCGCCAGCAGCTTGTCCGCCGAAGAGACCCAGTACTTC; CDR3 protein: CASSLSAEETQYF
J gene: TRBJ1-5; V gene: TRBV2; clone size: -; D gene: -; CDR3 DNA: TGTGCCAGCAGTGCCACAGATTCCAATCAGCCCCAGCATTTT; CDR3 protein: CASSATDSNQPQHF